Shown below are 4 T cell receptor beta chains from a single sample sequenced in a study of OX40 agonist ivuxolimab in advanced cancers. Here immunoSEQ multiplex PCR was the method, and the copy in TCRdb shows in-frame clones only, minus some. This sample has about 34,000 clones, with around 83% found just once. The sequencing here drew on CD4+ or CD8+ T cells sorted from blood, taken in a trial of the OX40 agonist ivuxolimab. These receptor sequences come from an adult with an advanced solid tumor such as melanoma, head and neck, liver or kidney cancer.

The chain has TRBV19 and TRBJ1-2; D not resolved. The V end lost 6 bases, the J end lost 0 bases, and 11 bases lay between the germline ends. CDR1 LNHDA and CDR2 SQIVND come from the germline V gene (reference sequence). The CDR3 totals 14 residues. The CDR3 nucleotides read TGTGCCAGTAGCTCCGGGCCTTCTAACTATGGCTACACCTTC. As protein: CASSSGPSNYGYTF.

V and J are TRBV11-2 and TRBJ1-2, with 7 bases matching TRBD1. Germline values: CDR1 SGHAT, CDR2 FQNNGV. V lost 2 bases, J lost 6 bases, and 9 bases stayed unmatched. The CDR3 sequence is 15 residues long. CDR3: CASSLWGQLIDGYTF. CDR3 DNA sequence: TGTGCCAGCAGCTTATGGGGACAGCTCATCGATGGCTACACCTTC.

V usage is TRBV11-2 and J usage is TRBJ2-3; no clear D gene. Germline V CDR1 and CDR2: SGHAT, FQNNGV. The CDR3 extends over 12 amino acids. V shed 5 bases and J shed 3 bases, with 6 bases lying between them. The CDR3 sequence: CASSPSTDTQYF. The CDR3 DNA follows: TGTGCCAGCAGCCCATCTACAGATACGCAGTATTTT. Filled out from reference TRBV11-2 and TRBJ2-3, the complete variable domain reads EAGVAQSPRYKIIEKRQSVAFWCNPISGHATLYWYQQILGQGPKLLIQFQNNGVVDDSQLPKDRFSAERLKGVDSTLKIQPAKLEDSAVYLCASSPSTDTQYFGPGTRLTVL.

The chain couples TRBV19 to TRBJ2-5; D is possibly TRBD2 (7 bases). The length of the CDR3 is 17 residues. V was shortened by 1 base and J by 2 bases, with 17 bases between the two germline ends. Germline V gene lookup returns CDR1 LNHDA and CDR2 SQIVND (reference sequence). The CDR3 spells CASSIVGGPIVQETQYF. In DNA, the CDR3 is TGTGCCAGTAGTATAGTCGGGGGGCCAATTGTGCAAGAGACCCAGTACTTC.